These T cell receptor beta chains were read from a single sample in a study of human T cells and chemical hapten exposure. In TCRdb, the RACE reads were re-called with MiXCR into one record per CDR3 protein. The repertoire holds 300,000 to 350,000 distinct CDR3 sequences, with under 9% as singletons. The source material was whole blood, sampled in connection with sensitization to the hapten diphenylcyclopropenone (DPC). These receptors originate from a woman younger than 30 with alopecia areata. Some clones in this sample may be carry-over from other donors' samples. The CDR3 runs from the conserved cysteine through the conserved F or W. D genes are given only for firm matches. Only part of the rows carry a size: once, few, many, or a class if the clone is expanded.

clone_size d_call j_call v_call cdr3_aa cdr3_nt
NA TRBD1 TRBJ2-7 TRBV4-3 CASSQFRQGLHEQYF TGCGCCAGCAGCCAATTCCGACAGGGCTTGCACGAGCAGTACTTC
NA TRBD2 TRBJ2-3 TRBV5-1 CASSLLAGGEYF TGCGCCAGCAGCTTACTAGCGGGGGGCGAGTATTTT
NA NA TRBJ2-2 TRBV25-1 CASSDLSKGAGELFF TGTGCCAGCAGTGACCTATCTAAGGGGGCCGGGGAGCTGTTTTTT
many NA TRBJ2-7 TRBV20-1 CSASRTDYEQYF TGCAGTGCTAGCAGGACAGACTACGAGCAGTACTTC
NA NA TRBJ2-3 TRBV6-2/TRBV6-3 CASRIPSTDTRYF TGTGCCAGCAGAATACCTAGCACAGATACGCGGTATTTT
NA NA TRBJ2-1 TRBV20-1 CSAVSSSYNEQFF TGCAGTGCTGTATCCAGCTCATACAATGAGCAGTTCTTC
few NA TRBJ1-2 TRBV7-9 CASSLSSPVDGYTF TGTGCCAGCAGCTTATCATCCCCCGTAGATGGCTACACCTTC
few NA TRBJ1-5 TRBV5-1 CASSFGGGIDQPQHF TGCGCCAGCAGCTTTGGCGGGGGGATTGATCAGCCCCAGCATTTT
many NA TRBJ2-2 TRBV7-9 CASSFPRPSTQGGTGELFF TGTGCCAGCAGCTTTCCCCGCCCTTCTACTCAGGGTGGAACCGGGGAGCTGTTTTTT
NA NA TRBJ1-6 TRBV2 CASSGQRSPLHF TGTGCCAGCAGTGGGCAGCGTTCACCCCTCCACTTT
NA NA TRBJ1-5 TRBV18 CASSHGGMDQPQHF TGTGCCAGCTCACACGGGGGGATGGACCAGCCCCAGCATTTT
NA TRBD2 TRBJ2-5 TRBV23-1 CASRGSGLAGMETQYF TGCGCCAGCAGGGGGAGCGGACTAGCGGGGATGGAGACCCAGTACTTC
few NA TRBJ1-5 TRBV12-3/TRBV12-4 CASSPRYQTDQPQHF TGTGCCAGCAGTCCCCGATATCAGACAGATCAGCCCCAGCATTTT
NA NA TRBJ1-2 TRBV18 CASSPPIQALNYGYTF TGTGCCAGCTCACCACCGATCCAGGCCCTCAACTATGGCTACACCTTC
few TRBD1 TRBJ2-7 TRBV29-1 CSAWDRTYEQYF TGCAGCGCATGGGACAGAACCTACGAGCAGTACTTC
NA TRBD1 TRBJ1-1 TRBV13 CASSTGGSGNTEAFF TGTGCCAGCAGTACAGGGGGCTCGGGGAACACTGAAGCTTTCTTT
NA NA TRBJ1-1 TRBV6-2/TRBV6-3 CASSYYLSVGRTEAFF TGTGCCAGCAGTTACTATCTGAGTGTGGGCAGGACTGAAGCTTTCTTT
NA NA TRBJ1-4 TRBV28 CASSLISGGREKLFF TGTGCCAGCAGTTTAATTTCCGGGGGTCGTGAAAAACTGTTTTTT
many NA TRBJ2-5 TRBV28 CASSLVLRRETQYF TGTGCCAGCAGTTTAGTCCTCAGGAGAGAGACCCAGTACTTC
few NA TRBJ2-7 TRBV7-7 CASSFRWGDEQYF TGTGCTAGCAGCTTTCGGTGGGGGGACGAGCAGTACTTC
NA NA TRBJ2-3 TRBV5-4 CASSFGNIPDTDTQYF TGTGCCAGCAGCTTTGGTAACATTCCCGACACAGATACGCAGTATTTT
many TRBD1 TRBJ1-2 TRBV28 CASSFLGQDYGYTF TGTGCCAGCAGTTTCCTCGGACAGGACTATGGCTACACCTTC
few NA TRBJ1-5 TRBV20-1 CSALPRLISNQPQHF TGCAGTGCTTTACCCCGGTTGATTAGCAATCAGCCCCAGCATTTT
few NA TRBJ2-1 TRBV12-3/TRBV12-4 CASSLGQGGFF TGTGCCAGCAGTTTAGGGCAGGGAGGGTTCTTC
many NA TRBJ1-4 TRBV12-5 CASGFERPQREKLFF TGTGCTAGTGGTTTTGAAAGGCCTCAGCGGGAAAAACTGTTTTTT
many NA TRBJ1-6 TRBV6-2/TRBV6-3 CASSYWPAGWNSPLHF TGTGCCAGCAGTTACTGGCCCGCCGGATGGAATTCACCCCTCCACTTT
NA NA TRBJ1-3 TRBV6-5 CASSFRISGNTIYF TGTGCCAGCAGTTTTCGGATCTCTGGAAACACCATATATTTT
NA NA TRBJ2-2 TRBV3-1 CASSQDIGGLDTGELFF TGTGCCAGCAGCCAAGATATTGGGGGACTCGACACCGGGGAGCTGTTTTTT
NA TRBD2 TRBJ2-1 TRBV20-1 CSASLAGTYNEQFF TGCAGTGCTAGCCTAGCGGGGACCTACAATGAGCAGTTCTTC
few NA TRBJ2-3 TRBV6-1 CASSEAIGAGTDTQYF TGTGCCAGCAGTGAAGCGATAGGGGCTGGGACAGATACGCAGTATTTT
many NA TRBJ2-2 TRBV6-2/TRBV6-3 CASSRTVNTGELFF TGTGCCAGCAGTAGGACGGTGAACACCGGGGAGCTGTTTTTT
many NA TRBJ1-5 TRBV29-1 CSVDGGGSNQPQHF TGCAGCGTTGACGGAGGGGGGAGCAATCAGCCCCAGCATTTT
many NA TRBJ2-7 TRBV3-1 CASSQDLAVDYEQYF TGTGCCAGCAGCCAAGATCTCGCGGTTGACTACGAGCAGTACTTC
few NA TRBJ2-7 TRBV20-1 CSARIQGGSYEQYF TGCAGTGCTAGAATACAGGGAGGCTCCTACGAGCAGTACTTC
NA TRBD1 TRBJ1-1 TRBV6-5 CASSRTGVAFDGAFF TGTGCCAGCAGTAGAACAGGGGTTGCATTCGATGGGGCTTTCTTT
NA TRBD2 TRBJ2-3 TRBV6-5 CASSYSASGGALDTQYF TGTGCCAGCAGTTACTCGGCTAGCGGGGGGGCTCTAGATACGCAGTATTTT
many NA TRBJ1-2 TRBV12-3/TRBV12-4 CASSLQGYGYTF TGTGCCAGCAGTTTGCAGGGGTATGGCTACACCTTC
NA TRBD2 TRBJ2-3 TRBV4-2 CASSRRLAGGRDTQYF TGTGCCAGCAGCCGTAGACTAGCGGGGGGGCGGGATACGCAGTATTTT
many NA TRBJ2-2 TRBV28 CASRTLPFPGLSTGELFF TGTGCCAGCAGGACACTCCCCTTCCCGGGACTCTCTACCGGGGAGCTGTTTTTT
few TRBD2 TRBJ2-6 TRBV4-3 CASSQFSGGATGANVLTF TGCGCCAGCAGCCAGTTTAGCGGGGGGGCCACTGGGGCCAACGTCCTGACTTTC
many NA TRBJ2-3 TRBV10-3 CAIRDPVALTTDTQYF TGTGCCATCCGGGACCCCGTAGCTCTTACTACAGATACGCAGTATTTT
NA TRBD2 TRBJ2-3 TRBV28 CASSSAGGRRDTQYF TGTGCCAGCAGTTCAGCGGGGGGGCGAAGAGATACGCAGTATTTT
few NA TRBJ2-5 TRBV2 CASSEGTGKETQYF TGTGCCAGCAGTGAAGGAACAGGGAAAGAGACCCAGTACTTC
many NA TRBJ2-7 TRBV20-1 CSARARQLLSYEQYF TGCAGTGCTAGGGCCCGACAGCTACTCTCCTACGAGCAGTACTTC
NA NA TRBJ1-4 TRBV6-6 CASSYSAADEKLFF TGTGCCAGCAGTTACTCGGCTGCAGATGAAAAACTGTTTTTT
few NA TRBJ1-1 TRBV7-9 CASSLARDDTEAFF TGTGCCAGCAGCTTAGCCCGGGATGATACTGAAGCTTTCTTT
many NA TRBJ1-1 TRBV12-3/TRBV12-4 CASSLDTNTEAFF TGCGCCAGCAGCTTGGACACGAATACTGAAGCTTTCTTT
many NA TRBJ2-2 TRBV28 CASSFSRWDGGELFF TGTGCCAGCAGTTTCTCTCGTTGGGATGGCGGGGAGCTGTTTTTT
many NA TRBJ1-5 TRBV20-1 CSSQVVGNQPQHF TGCAGTTCACAAGTGGTGGGCAATCAGCCCCAGCATTTT
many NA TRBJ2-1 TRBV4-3 CASSQLQGGEQFF TGCGCCAGCAGCCAATTACAGGGCGGTGAGCAGTTCTTC
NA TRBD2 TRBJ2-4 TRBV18 CASSPPGLAFAQYF TGTGCCAGCTCACCACCGGGACTAGCGTTTGCTCAGTACTTC
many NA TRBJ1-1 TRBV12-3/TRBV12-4 CASSTGPPSTEAFF TGTGCCAGCAGTACAGGACCGCCCAGTACTGAAGCTTTCTTT
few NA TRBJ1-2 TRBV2 CASSENRRTLSYGYTF TGTGCCAGCAGTGAAAACCGACGAACTTTGAGCTATGGCTACACCTTC